The following is a TCR beta chain sequence with its context. Its antigen is still unknown. V was shortened by 1 base and J by 4 bases, with 10 bases between the two germline ends. Germline assignment: CDR1 SGHVS and CDR2 FNYEAQ. The CDR3 has 14 residues. Before the COVID-19 pandemic, during about 2010-2019, CD4+ T cells were taken from unexposed donors. The cells were cultured for less than twelve days before CD4+ T cells were isolated. Unexposed-donor CD4+ T cells were probed with SARS-CoV-2 S/N and four cold-coronavirus spikes, cells permitting. The data stem from a study of CD4 T cells in relation to SARS-CoV-2 and coronaviruses. The overall study: ViraFEST: approximately 10-day antigen culture of PBMCs, then TCR beta CDR3 sequencing.

The protocol was immunoSEQ multiplex PCR, while the TCRdb copy is restricted to in-frame clones and leaves out a portion. This table holds about 21,000 clones, 60% to 85% found once. The chain has TRBV7-6 and TRBJ1-1; no clear D. The TCR sequence derives from a human donor in good health. The specimen sequenced was CD4+ T cells from PBMCs, cultured in vitro. CDR3 region: CASSLGPRGTEAFF. DNA for the CDR3: TGTGCCAGCAGCTTAGGGCCTAGAGGCACTGAAGCTTTCTTT.